This TCR beta chain originates from a study of T cells in localized non-small cell lung cancer. This CDR3 has 15 residues. V shed 6 bases, J shed 1 base, and the junction held 5 bases outside the gene matches. Per the germline V gene, CDR1 is MGHRA and CDR2 is YSYEKL. Study observations and caveats: The study sequenced only one region of the tumor. As a result, intratumor heterogeneity could not be excluded and remains possible. Uninvolved adjacent lung showed the highest T cell clonality, exceeding tumor. There was an association of higher blood T cell density with longer overall survival.

Of note for this clone: The antigen is unknown.

Libraries were prepared by immunoSEQ multiplex PCR; TCRdb keeps only in-frame clonotypes and omits some of them. The sample has some 78,000 clones; 84% are singletons. The receptor was derived from a man between 40 and 69 years old with stage I lung adenocarcinoma. The J gene is TRBJ2-1, the V gene TRBV4-1; 8 nucleotides line up with TRBD1. Source: peripheral blood, taken before any cancer treatment. The DNA for the CDR3 is TGCGCCAGCAGGGATGACAGGGGTTCCTACAATGAGCAGTTCTTC. Its protein is CASRDDRGSYNEQFF.